This T cell receptor (beta chain) was obtained from a study of response to subunit inactivated influenza vaccine. Overall study findings and caveats: Every seasonal influenza vaccination brings in few new T cells, the authors suggested.

This clonotype was counted between two and nine times. The antigen is not known. This CDR3 contains 13 residues. The germline V gene has CDR1 SQVTM and CDR2 ANQGSEA. Trimming took 4 bases from V and 5 from J; bases not matched to a gene: 7. Each CDR3 protein is one row after TCRdb ran MiXCR on the RT-PCR reads. The sample holds roughly 700,000 distinct CDR3 sequences, 15% to 17% seen once. This receptor was taken from a man aged 50-59 years who received an inactivated influenza vaccine. The material was PBMCs from blood, obtained about 13 days after vaccination. The chain uses TRBV29-1 and TRBJ2-5, with 7 bases lining up with TRBD2. The CDR3, as DNA: TGCAGCGTTGGATCGTCGGGAGGTGAGACCCAGTACTTC. Its translation is CSVGSSGGETQYF.